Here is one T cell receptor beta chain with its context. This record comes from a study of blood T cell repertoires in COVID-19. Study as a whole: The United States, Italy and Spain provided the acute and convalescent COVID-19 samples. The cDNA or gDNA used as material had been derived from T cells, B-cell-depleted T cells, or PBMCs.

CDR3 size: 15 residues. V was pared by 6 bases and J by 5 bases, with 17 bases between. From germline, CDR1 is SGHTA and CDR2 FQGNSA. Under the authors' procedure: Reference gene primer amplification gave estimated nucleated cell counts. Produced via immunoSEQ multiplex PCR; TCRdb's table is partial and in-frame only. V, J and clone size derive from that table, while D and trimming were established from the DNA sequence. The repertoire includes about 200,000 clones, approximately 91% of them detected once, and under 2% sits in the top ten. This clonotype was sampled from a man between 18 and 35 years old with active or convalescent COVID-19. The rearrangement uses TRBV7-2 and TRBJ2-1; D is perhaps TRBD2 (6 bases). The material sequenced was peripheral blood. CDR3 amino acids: CASRSTGTPNNEQFF. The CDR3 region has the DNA TGTGCCAGCAGATCCACCGGGACTCCTAACAATGAGCAGTTCTTC.